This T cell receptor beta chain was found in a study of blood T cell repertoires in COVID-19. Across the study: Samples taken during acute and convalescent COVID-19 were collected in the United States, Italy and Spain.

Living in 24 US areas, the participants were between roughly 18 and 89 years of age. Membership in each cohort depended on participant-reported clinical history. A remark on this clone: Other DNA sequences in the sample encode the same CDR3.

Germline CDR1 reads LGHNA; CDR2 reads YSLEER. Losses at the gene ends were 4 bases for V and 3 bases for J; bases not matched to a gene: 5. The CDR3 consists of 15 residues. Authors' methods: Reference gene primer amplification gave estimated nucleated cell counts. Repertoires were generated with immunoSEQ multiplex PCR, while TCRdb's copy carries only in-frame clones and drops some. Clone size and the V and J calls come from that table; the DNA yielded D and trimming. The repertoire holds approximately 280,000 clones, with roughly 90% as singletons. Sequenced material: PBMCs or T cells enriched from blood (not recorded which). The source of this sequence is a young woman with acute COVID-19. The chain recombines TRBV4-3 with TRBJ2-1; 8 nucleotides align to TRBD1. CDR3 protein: CASSPGTGIYNEQFF. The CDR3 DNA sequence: TGCGCCAGCAGCCCCGGGACAGGAATCTACAATGAGCAGTTCTTC.